The 5 T cell receptor beta chains below were found in one sample sequenced in a study of technical replicates of blood from four donors. Here immunoSEQ multiplex PCR was the method, and the copy in TCRdb shows in-frame clones only, minus some. The data hold over 10,000 clones, with 90% to 95% observed a single time. Specimen: PBMCs. Receptors originate from a human donor in good health.

The chain combines TRBV16 with TRBJ2-1; tentative D call: TRBD2 (6 bases). The CDR3 length is 14 residues. Germline V gene sequence: CDR1 KGHSY, CDR2 FQNENV. V was trimmed by 6 bases and J by 6 bases, leaving 15 bases between them. The CDR3 loop reads CASSRWEEVNEQFF. CDR3 nucleotide sequence: TGTGCCAGCAGTAGGTGGGAGGAGGTCAATGAGCAGTTCTTC.

The chain employs TRBV5-1 and TRBJ2-5; 11 bases are a match to TRBD2. Per germline, CDR1 SGHRS and CDR2 YFSETQ. The CDR3 has 15 residues. V lost 4 bases and J lost 4; bases outside the gene matches: 6. CDR3 sequence: CASSLLAGVAETQYF. As DNA, the CDR3 is TGCGCCAGCAGCCTACTAGCGGGGGTAGCAGAGACCCAGTACTTC.

The chain has TRBV15 and TRBJ2-3, with D possibly TRBD2 on 5 matching bases. Germline V gives CDR1 LNHNV, CDR2 YYDKDF (reference sequence). The CDR3 totals 15 residues. Trimming took off 0 bases at V and 3 bases at J, with 10 bases between the two ends. The CDR3 region is CATSRDIRRTDTQYF. The CDR3 nucleotides are TGTGCCACCAGCAGAGATATCAGGAGGACAGATACGCAGTATTTT.

J is TRBJ2-3 and V is TRBV28; a weak D match, TRBD1 (5 bases). Germline CDR1 reads MDHEN; CDR2 reads SYDVKM. V lost 5 bases and J lost 2, with 17 bases in between. This CDR3 comprises 16 residues. The CDR3 sequence: CASSPRQRLITDTQYF. Written as DNA, the CDR3 is TGTGCCAGCAGTCCCCGACAGCGCCTGATCACAGATACGCAGTATTTT.

The V gene is TRBV4-1, the J gene TRBJ1-2, with a possible D match to TRBD1 (5 bases). Trimming left V 1 base short and J 2 bases short, with 14 bases between. This CDR3 is 16 amino acids long. Germline V lookup: CDR1 MGHRA, CDR2 YSYEKL. CDR3 sequence reads: CASSQGLSDRNYGYTF. DNA for the CDR3: TGCGCCAGCAGCCAAGGTCTGTCTGACAGAAACTATGGCTACACCTTC.